This TCR beta chain was captured by sequencing in a study of CD8 T cells in ankylosing spondylitis. Quantitative 5'-RACE with molecular barcodes was used to make the TCR beta libraries. In TCRdb, the 5' RACE reads were re-called with MiXCR into one record per CDR3 protein. The profile shows hundreds of thousands of distinct CDR3 sequences, 12% of them singletons. Findings and caveats of the study: A number of the motif variants had already been described in reactive arthritis synovial fluid and blood. The study looked at matched synovial fluid samples from ankylosing spondylitis patients. Disease-linked clones were reported to be significantly enriched there. Several highly homologous variants formed a TCR beta motif that appeared characteristic of ankylosing spondylitis blood.

This CDR3 has 14 residues. The J segment lost 9 bases and the V segment lost 4 bases, leaving 6 bases of the junction unmatched. CDR1 is SNHLY, CDR2 FYNNEI, per germline. Regarding this clonotype: Its cognate antigen is unknown.

The sample was blood, either unsorted or a sorted T cell fraction (not recorded which). The origin of this receptor is a male donor with ankylosing spondylitis. V gene TRBV2 combines with J gene TRBJ2-1, with 10 bases identical to TRBD2. The CDR3 spells CASSGALAGVEQFF. CDR3 DNA: TGTGCCAGCAGTGGGGCTCTAGCGGGAGTTGAGCAGTTCTTC.